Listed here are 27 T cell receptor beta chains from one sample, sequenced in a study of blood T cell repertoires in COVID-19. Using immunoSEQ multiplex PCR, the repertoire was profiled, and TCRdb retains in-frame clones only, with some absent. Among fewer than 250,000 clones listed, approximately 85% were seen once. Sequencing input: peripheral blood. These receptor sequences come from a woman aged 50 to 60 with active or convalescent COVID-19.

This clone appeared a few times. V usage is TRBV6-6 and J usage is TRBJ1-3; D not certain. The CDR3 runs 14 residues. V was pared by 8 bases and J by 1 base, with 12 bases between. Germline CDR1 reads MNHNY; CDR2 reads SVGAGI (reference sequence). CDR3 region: CASRIEVSGNTIYF. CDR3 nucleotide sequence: TGTGCCAGCCGGATCGAGGTTTCTGGAAACACCATATATTTT.

The CDR3 spells CSVGREAYNEQFF. CDR3 in DNA: TGCAGCGTCGGCAGGGAGGCCTACAATGAGCAGTTCTTC. The rearrangement joins TRBV29-1 to TRBJ2-1; D might be TRBD2 (6 bases). The CDR3 sequence is 13 residues long. Trimming took off 6 bases at V and 2 bases at J, with 11 bases between the two ends. The germline V gene encodes CDR1 SQVTM and CDR2 ANQGSEA.

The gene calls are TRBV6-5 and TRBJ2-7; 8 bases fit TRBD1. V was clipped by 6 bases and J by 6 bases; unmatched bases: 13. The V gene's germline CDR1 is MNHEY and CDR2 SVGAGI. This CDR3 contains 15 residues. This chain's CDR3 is CASRSPDRGTFEQYF. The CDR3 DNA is TGTGCCAGCAGGTCCCCCGACAGGGGAACGTTCGAGCAGTACTTC.

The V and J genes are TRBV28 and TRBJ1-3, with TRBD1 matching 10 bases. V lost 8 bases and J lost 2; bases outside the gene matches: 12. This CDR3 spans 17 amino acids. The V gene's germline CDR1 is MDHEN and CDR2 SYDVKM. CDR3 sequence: CASFETRGQGAGNTIYF. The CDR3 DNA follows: TGTGCCAGCTTCGAAACCCGAGGACAGGGGGCTGGAAACACCATATATTTT.

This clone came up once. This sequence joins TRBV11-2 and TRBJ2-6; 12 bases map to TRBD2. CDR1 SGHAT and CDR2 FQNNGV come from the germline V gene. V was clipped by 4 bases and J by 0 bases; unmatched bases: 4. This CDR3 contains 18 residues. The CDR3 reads CASSSLAGGVSGANVLTF. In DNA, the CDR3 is TGTGCCAGCAGCTCCCTAGCGGGGGGGGTCTCTGGGGCCAACGTCCTGACTTTC.

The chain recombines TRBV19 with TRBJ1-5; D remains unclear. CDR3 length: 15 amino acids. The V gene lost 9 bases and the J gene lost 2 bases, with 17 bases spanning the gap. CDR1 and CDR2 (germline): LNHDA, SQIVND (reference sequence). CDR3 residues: CASSKTGWGNQPQHF. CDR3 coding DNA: TGTGCCAGCTCTAAAACGGGGTGGGGCAATCAGCCCCAGCATTTT.

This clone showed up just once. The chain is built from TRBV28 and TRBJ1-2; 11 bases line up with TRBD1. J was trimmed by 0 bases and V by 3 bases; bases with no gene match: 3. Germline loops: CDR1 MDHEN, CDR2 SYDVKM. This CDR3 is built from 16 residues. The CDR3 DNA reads TGTGCCAGCAGTTTGGGGACAGGGGGACCTAACTATGGCTACACCTTC. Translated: CASSLGTGGPNYGYTF.

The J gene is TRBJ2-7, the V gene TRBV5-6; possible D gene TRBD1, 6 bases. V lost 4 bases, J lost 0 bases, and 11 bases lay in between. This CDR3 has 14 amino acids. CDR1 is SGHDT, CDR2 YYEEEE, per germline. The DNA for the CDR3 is TGTGCCAGCAGCACCCGGGACACCTCCTACGAGCAGTACGTC. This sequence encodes CASSTRDTSYEQYV.

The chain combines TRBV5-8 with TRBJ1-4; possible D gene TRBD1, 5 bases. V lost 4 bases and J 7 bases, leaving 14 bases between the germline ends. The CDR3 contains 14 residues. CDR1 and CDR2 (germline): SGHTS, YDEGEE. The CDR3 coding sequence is TGTGCCAGCAGCCGGGACTTTGGGACTGAAAAACTGTTTTTT. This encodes CASSRDFGTEKLFF. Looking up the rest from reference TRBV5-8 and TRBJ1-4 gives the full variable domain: EAGVTQSPTHLIKTRGQQATLRCSPISGHTSVYWYQQALGLGLQFLLWYDEGEERNRGNFPPRFSGRQFPNYSSELNVNALELEDSALYLCASSRDFGTEKLFFGSGTQLSVL.

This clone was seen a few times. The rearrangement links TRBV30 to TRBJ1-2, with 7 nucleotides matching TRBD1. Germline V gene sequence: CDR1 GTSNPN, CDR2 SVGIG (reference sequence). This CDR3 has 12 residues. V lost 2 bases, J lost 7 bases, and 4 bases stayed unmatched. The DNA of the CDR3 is TGTGCCTGGAGTCTAAGGGGGCTTGGCTACACCTTC. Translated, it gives CAWSLRGLGYTF.

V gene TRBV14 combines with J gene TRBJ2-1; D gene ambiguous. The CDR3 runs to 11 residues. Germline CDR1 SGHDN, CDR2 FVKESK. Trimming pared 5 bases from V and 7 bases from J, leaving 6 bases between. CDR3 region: CASSWRNEQFF. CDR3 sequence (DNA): TGTGCCAGCAGCTGGCGGAATGAGCAGTTCTTC.

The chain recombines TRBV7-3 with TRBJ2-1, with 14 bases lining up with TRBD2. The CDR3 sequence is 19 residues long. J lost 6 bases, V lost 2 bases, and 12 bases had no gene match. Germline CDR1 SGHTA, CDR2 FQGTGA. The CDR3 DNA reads TGTGCCAGCAGCTTACGATCTCCGGGACTAGCGGGAGTTAGCAATGAGCAGTTCTTC. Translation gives CASSLRSPGLAGVSNEQFF.

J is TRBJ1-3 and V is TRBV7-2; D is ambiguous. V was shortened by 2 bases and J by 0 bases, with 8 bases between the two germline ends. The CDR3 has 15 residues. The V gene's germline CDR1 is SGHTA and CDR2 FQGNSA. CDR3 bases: TGTGCCAGCAGCTTACGGGGTTACTCTGGAAACACCATATATTTT. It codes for CASSLRGYSGNTIYF.

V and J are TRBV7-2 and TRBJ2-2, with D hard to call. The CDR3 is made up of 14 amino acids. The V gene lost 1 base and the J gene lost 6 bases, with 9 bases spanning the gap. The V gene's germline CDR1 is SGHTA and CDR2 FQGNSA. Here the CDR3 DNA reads TGTGCCAGCAGCTTAGGATATGCGTCCGGGGAGCTGTTTTTT. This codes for CASSLGYASGELFF. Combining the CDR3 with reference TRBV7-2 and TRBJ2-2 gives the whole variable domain GAGVSQSPSNKVTEKGKDVELRCDPISGHTALYWYRQSLGQGLEFLIYFQGNSAPDKSGLPSDRFSAERTGGSVSTLTIQRTQQEDSAVYLCASSLGYASGELFFGEGSRLTVL.

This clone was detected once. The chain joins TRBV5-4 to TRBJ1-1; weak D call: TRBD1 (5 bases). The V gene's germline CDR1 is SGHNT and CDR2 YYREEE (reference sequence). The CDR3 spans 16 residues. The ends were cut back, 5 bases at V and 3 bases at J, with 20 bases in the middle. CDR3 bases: TGTGCCAGCAGTTTTGGGGGGGGGACGGGAGACACTGAAGCTTTCTTT. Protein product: CASSFGGGTGDTEAFF.

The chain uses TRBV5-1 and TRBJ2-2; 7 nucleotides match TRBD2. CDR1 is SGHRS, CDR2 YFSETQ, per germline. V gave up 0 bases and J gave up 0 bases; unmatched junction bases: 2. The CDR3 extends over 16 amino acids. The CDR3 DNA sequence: TGCGCCAGCAGCTTGGGCCTAGCGGCGAACACCGGGGAGCTGTTTTTT. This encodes CASSLGLAANTGELFF.

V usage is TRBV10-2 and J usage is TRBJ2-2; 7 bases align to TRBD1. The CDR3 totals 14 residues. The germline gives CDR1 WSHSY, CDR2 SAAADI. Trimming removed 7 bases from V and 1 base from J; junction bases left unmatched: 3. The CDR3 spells CASIRTGNTGELFF. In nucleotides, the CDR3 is TGCGCCAGCATCCGGACAGGGAACACCGGGGAGCTGTTTTTT.

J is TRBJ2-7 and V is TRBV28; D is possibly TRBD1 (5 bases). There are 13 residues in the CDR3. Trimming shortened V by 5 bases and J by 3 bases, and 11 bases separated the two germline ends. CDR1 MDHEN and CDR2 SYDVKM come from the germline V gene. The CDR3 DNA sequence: TGTGCCAGCAGTCCCCCGACAGTCTACGAGCAGTACGTC. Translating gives CASSPPTVYEQYV.

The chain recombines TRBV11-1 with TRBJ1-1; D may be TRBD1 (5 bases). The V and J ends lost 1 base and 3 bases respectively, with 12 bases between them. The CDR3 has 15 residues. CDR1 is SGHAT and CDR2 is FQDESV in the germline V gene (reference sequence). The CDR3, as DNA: TGTGCCAGCAGCTTAGACGGACACCCGTACACTGAAGCTTTCTTT. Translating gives CASSLDGHPYTEAFF. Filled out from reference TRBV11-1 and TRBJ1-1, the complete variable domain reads EAEVAQSPRYKITEKSQAVAFWCDPISGHATLYWYRQILGQGPELLVQFQDESVVDDSQLPKDRFSAERLKGVDSTLKIQPAELGDSAMYLCASSLDGHPYTEAFFGQGTRLTVV.

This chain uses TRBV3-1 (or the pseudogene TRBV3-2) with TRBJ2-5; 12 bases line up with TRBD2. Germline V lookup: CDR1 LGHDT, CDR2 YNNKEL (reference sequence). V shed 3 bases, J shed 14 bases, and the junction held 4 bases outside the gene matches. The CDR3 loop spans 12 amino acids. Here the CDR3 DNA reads TGTGCCAGCAGCCAGACTAGCGGGAGCCCATACTTC. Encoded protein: CASSQTSGSPYF.

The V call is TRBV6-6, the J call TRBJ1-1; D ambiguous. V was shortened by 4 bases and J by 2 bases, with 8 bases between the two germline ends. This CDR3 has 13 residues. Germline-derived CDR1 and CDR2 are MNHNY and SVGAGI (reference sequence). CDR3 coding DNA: TGTGCCAGCAGTTTAGAGGGTAACACTGAAGCTTTCTTT. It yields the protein CASSLEGNTEAFF.

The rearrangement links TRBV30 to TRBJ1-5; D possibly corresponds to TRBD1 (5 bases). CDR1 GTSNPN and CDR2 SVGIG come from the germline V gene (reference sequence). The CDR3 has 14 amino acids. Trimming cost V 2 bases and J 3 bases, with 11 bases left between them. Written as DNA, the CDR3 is TGTGCCTGGAGTCCGGGGGGAGACAATCAGCCCCAGCATTTT. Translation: CAWSPGGDNQPQHF.

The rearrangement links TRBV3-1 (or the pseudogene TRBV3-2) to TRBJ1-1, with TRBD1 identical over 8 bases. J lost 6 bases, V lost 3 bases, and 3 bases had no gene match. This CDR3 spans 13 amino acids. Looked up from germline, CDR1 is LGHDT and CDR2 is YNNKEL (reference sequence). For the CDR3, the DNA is TGTGCCAGCAGCCAGGACAGGGAATCTGAAGCTTTCTTT. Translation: CASSQDRESEAFF.

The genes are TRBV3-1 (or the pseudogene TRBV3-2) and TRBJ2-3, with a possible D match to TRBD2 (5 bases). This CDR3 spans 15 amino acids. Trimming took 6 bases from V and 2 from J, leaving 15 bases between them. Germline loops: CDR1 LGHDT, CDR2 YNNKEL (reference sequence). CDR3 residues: CASSPRARSTDTQYF. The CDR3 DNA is TGTGCCAGCAGTCCGAGGGCCCGGTCCACAGATACGCAGTATTTT.

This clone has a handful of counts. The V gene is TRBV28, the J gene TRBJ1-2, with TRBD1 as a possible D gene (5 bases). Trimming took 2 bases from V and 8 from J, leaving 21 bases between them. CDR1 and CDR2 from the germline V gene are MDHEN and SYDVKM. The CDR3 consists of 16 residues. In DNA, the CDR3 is TGTGCCAGCAGTTTAAGTCTTAGATGGGGGGACGGGGGCTACACCTTC. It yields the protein CASSLSLRWGDGGYTF.

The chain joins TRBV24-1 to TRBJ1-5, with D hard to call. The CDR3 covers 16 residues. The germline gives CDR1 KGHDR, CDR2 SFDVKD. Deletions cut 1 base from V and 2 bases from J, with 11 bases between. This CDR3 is CATSDLGSRGNQPQHF. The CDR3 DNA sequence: TGTGCCACCAGTGATTTAGGCAGTCGGGGCAATCAGCCCCAGCATTTT.

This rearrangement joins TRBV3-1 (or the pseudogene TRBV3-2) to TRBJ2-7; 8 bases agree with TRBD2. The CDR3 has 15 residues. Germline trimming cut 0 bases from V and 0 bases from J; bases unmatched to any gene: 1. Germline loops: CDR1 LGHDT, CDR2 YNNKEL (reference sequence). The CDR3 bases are TGTGCCAGCAGCCAAGATAGCGGGGTCTCCTACGAGCAGTACTTC. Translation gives CASSQDSGVSYEQYF.